This T cell receptor (beta chain) was identified in a study of T and B cells in COVID-19 patients. About the study: Most of the 20 active-infection patients had comorbidities associated with unfavorable COVID-19 outcome. General study findings and limits: Few blood samples existed from mildly ill patients during symptoms or early in severe cases.

Judged by abundance, this clonotype is medium-sized. Its target is unknown. Each TRB amplification used roughly 240-550 ng of genomic DNA from blood. BIOMED2 TRB-A/B primer pools were used in multiplex TRB PCR. TCRdb used MiXCR to reprocess the multiplex PCR reads, holding one entry per CDR3 protein. This sample yields roughly 15,000 distinct CDR3 sequences, of which roughly 29% are seen a single time; roughly 1.2% belongs to the top ten. The source of this sequence is a human donor who had recovered from COVID-19. Sample: blood.

The CDR3 sequence is CATSERYKWPLHF. Here the CDR3 DNA reads TGTGCCACCAGCGAGAGATACAAATGGCCCCTCCACTTT. V and J are TRBV15 and TRBJ1-6; no clear D gene. The CDR3 consists of 13 residues. Trimming left V 5 bases short and J 13 bases short, with 15 bases between. Germline V gene sequence: CDR1 LNHNV, CDR2 YYDKDF (reference sequence).